This T cell receptor (beta chain) derives from a study of neoadjuvant anti-PD-1 for oral cavity cancer. On the study more broadly: Patients without progression received a fourth nivolumab dose around day 43, then surgical resection on days 50-56. Study-wide results and caveats: Each response group had just a few patients in TCR analyses.

These newly diagnosed stage II-IVA oral cavity squamous cell carcinoma patients had no prior systemic or radiation treatment. No culture or expansion preceded analysis of these blood cells. Trimming removed 6 bases at V and 7 bases at J, with 15 bases between. The CDR3 sequence is 14 residues long. The germline CDR1 and CDR2 sequences are SNHLY and FYNNEI. Comments on this clone: The antigen remains unidentified.

TCRdb's table, derived via immunoSEQ multiplex PCR, lists solely in-frame clones and lacks some. This sample has about 6,700 clones, with about 80% found just once. Material: PBMCs, obtained before nivolumab (anti-PD-1) treatment. The chain couples TRBV2 to TRBJ1-4, with TRBD1 as a possible D gene (6 bases). The receptor's source is a person aged 40 to 85 with oral cavity squamous cell carcinoma. The CDR3 here is CASSLQGLGEKLFF. The CDR3 DNA reads TGTGCCAGCAGCTTACAGGGACTGGGTGAAAAACTGTTTTTT.